One and the same sample provided the 7 T cell receptor beta chains below, sequenced in a study of shared clonotypes between healthy human individuals. The protocol was immunoSEQ multiplex PCR, while the TCRdb copy is restricted to in-frame clones and leaves out a portion. The table shows 2 million to 2.5 million clones, with more than 90% occurring only once. The source material was naive CD4+ T cells sorted from blood. As for subset: CD45RA+ positively selected. The receptor source for this set is a young man in good health.

The rearrangement joins TRBV27 to TRBJ2-1; D not certain. The CDR3 contains 13 residues. The germline V gene encodes CDR1 MNHEY and CDR2 SMNVEV (reference sequence). V lost 5 bases and J lost 1, with 6 bases in between. This CDR3 reads CASSPRSYNEQFF. The CDR3 DNA reads as TGTGCCAGCAGTCCCCGATCCTACAATGAGCAGTTCTTC.

On this clone: Different DNA sequences within this sample yield the same CDR3. The gene calls are TRBV19 and TRBJ2-6; D unresolved. Germline V CDR1 and CDR2: LNHDA, SQIVND (reference sequence). The CDR3 runs 15 residues. V was clipped by 3 bases and J by 1 base, with 7 bases between them. This CDR3 is CASSIQGSGANVLTF. CDR3 sequence (DNA): TGTGCCAGTAGTATTCAAGGTTCTGGGGCCAACGTCCTGACTTTC.

This sequence joins TRBV7-2 and TRBJ2-3; 13 bases agree with TRBD2. This CDR3 is built from 16 residues. Unmatched junction bases numbered 4, after V lost 1 base and J lost 6 bases. Germline CDR1 is SGHTA and CDR2 is FQGNSA. CDR3 DNA: TGTGCCAGCAGCTTAGGGACTAGCGGGAGAATGGATACGCAGTATTTT. This encodes CASSLGTSGRMDTQYF.

A word on this clone: The identical CDR3 is also encoded by other nucleotide sequences in the sample. The chain combines TRBV19 with TRBJ1-2, with 10 bases that match TRBD1. Per germline, CDR1 LNHDA and CDR2 SQIVND (reference sequence). The CDR3 loop spans 15 amino acids. V was clipped by 5 bases and J by 2 bases; unmatched bases: 5. The CDR3 bases are TGTGCCAGTAGTTCGAGGACAGGGGGGAACTATGGCTACACCTTC. This encodes CASSSRTGGNYGYTF.

This clone occurred once. This sample includes further DNA sequences coding for the same CDR3. The chain combines TRBV28 with TRBJ1-1, with D hard to call. The CDR3 is made up of 12 amino acids. Between the trimmed V and J ends, which lost 3 bases and 6 bases, there was a span of 8 bases. Germline CDR1 reads MDHEN; CDR2 reads SYDVKM. The CDR3 DNA follows: TGTGCCAGCAGTTTGATCCGGGCTGAAGCTTTCTTT. Its protein product is CASSLIRAEAFF.

V gene TRBV28 combines with J gene TRBJ1-5, with D unclear. The V gene lost 10 bases and the J gene lost 10 bases, with 11 bases spanning the gap. CDR3 size: 10 residues. Germline V gene sequence: CDR1 MDHEN, CDR2 SYDVKM. The chain's CDR3 is CATGSLPQHF. CDR3 DNA: TGTGCCACCGGGAGTCTCCCCCAGCATTTT.

The genes are TRBV6-5 and TRBJ1-6; 9 bases line up with TRBD1. Losses at the gene ends were 4 bases for V and 9 bases for J; bases not matched to a gene: 7. The germline V gene encodes CDR1 MNHEY and CDR2 SVGAGI. The CDR3 sequence is 15 residues long. CDR3 DNA: TGTGCCAGCAGTTCCGGACAGGGGACTGGTTCACCCCTCCACTTT. Translating it yields CASSSGQGTGSPLHF.